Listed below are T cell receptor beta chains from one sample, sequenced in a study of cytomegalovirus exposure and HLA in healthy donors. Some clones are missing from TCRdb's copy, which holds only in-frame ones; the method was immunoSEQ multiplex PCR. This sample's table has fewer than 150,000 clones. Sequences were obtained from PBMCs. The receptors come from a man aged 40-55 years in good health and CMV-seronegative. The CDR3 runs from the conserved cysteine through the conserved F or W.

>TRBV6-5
CASSSTGSSHEQYF
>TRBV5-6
CASSLTVTSPDTQYF
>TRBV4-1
CASSHPGQGIDEQYF
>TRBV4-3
CASSQEGTVYYEQYF
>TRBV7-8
CASSSSGTAETQYF
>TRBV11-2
CASSLQPGPGESGNTIYF
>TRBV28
CASSSISPRQISKQYF
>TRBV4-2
CASSQGSEDEKLFF
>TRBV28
CASSLYTSGGTYNEQFF
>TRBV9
CASSVGLESTDTQYF
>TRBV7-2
CASSQSSGDTQYF
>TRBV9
CASSVGSSLTGELFF
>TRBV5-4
CASSLGQQETQYF
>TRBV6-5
CASSQTYTGELFF
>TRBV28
CASSQRGSLYEQYF
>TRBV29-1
CSVDGYWGGTEAFF
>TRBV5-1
CASSLDGMNTEAFF
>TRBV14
CASSHSERRVRIDTGELFF
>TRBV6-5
CASSYSGTGLNTEAFF
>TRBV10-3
CATAQDRRNTEAFF
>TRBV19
CASSSRQPGGSPLHF
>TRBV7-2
CASSLNRGQETQYF
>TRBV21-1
CASSPSGGAYNEQFF
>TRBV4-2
CASSQAGGHSYEQYF
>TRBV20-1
CGSGGADTQYF
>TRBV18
CASSPDRVEAFF
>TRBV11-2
CASSSIDREVQETQYF
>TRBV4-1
CASSKGAEAFF
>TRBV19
CASREAGAYEQYF
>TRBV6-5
CASSYSDRWYGYTF
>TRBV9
CASSIRDYDNEQFF
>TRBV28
CASTRGLSNTGELFF
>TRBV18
CASSPLQDSGGYTF
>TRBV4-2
CASSPTPGQGYGYTF
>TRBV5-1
CASSLGDSYSYEQYF
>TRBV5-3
CARYDRGSGNTIYF
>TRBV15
CATSRGLPASGGEQYF
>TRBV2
CASVGDRLNTEAFF
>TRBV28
CASSPGPSSEYGYTF
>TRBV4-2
CASSQDGAYNEQFF
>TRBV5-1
CASSGGQGAYTGELFF
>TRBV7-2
CASSLAAGQGTDTQYF
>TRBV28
CASSSPGQGSYEQYF
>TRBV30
CAWRGADSLYYNEQFF
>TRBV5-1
CASSLGDGRTGELFF
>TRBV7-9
CASSSPSGTGEKLFF
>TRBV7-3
CASSLRRGGRDTQYF
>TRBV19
CASSMTGNTYEQYF
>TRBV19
CASSPPGLETQYF
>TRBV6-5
CASRTGTDRPAF
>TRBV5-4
CASSSDFPAYNEQFF
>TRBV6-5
CASSYSQGRNTEAFF
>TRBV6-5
CASSLDSNQPQHF
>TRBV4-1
CASSQDGTDAEPQHF
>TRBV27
CASSLGQGYGYTF